These 3 T cell receptor beta chains came from one sample sequenced in a study of spatial heterogeneity in lung cancer. TCRdb reprocessed the 5' RACE reads via MiXCR and lists one record per CDR3 protein. The sample records some 87,000 distinct CDR3 sequences, around 8.6% being singletons. Time point noted: sample taken at primary tumor resection. Whole RNA was taken from tumor, nontumor lung or frozen PBMC; it was then sequenced unsorted. The sample in question was PBMCs, obtained at surgery. Every receptor here comes from a male donor with early-stage non-small cell lung cancer.

Only a few counts were recorded for this clonotype. The chain has TRBV28 and TRBJ1-5; D may be TRBD1 (5 bases). In germline, CDR1 is MDHEN, CDR2 SYDVKM. This CDR3 contains 16 residues. With 3 bases removed from V and 1 base from J, the gap between germline ends came to 13 bases. CDR3 region: CASSFLKGESNQPQHF. The DNA for the CDR3 is TGTGCCAGCAGTTTTTTGAAAGGGGAGAGCAATCAGCCCCAGCATTTT.

V and J are TRBV6-2 or TRBV6-3 and TRBJ2-3, with no clear D. Trimming shortened V by 4 bases and J by 3 bases, and 5 bases separated the two germline ends. The length of the CDR3 is 12 residues. Germline values: CDR1 MNHEY, CDR2 SVGEGT. CDR3 nucleotides: TGTGCCAGCAGTTTCCAGACAGATACGCAGTATTTT. It yields the protein CASSFQTDTQYF.

A few counts support this clonotype. This sequence joins TRBV7-9 and TRBJ2-5; D gene unclear. V gave up 0 bases and J gave up 4 bases, with 15 bases separating them. The CDR3 is 16 amino acids. The germline gives CDR1 SEHNR, CDR2 FQNEAQ (reference sequence). The CDR3 DNA is TGTGCCAGCAGCTTAGCGAAGGTTCAAAGATCAGAGACCCAGTACTTC. This codes for CASSLAKVQRSETQYF. Full variable domain (remainder filled in from reference TRBV7-9 and TRBJ2-5): DTGVSQNPRHKITKRGQNVTFRCDPISEHNRLYWYRQTLGQGPEFLTYFQNEAQLEKSRLLSDRFSAERPKGSFSTLEIQRTEQGDSAMYLCASSLAKVQRSETQYFGPGTRLLVL.